The next 2 T cell receptor beta chains were all read from a single sample in a study of T-cell reconstitution after alpha-beta-depleted transplantation in children. Molecular barcoding with unique molecular identifiers was used for the TCRbeta library. TCRdb redid the calling of the PCR reads with MiXCR, one entry per CDR3 protein. The sample records 200,000 to 250,000 distinct CDR3 sequences, roughly 8.2% being singletons. The input for sequencing was PBMCs, mostly from graft donor cells, taken 180 days after TCRalphabeta/CD19-depleted stem cell transplant. These receptors all come from a male patient between 10 and 17 years old who had a stem cell transplant for acute lymphoblastic leukemia, so the T cells may come from the graft donor.

This clonotype was observed many times. The V and J genes are TRBV9 and TRBJ2-1, with 7 bases fitting TRBD2. V was pared by 1 base and J by 2 bases, with 6 bases of the junction left unmatched. The CDR3 sequence is 16 residues long. Germline CDR1 is SGDLS and CDR2 is YYNGEE. CDR3 sequence (DNA): TGTGCCAGCAGCGTAATGCCTAGCGGAACCTACAATGAGCAGTTCTTC. It is translated as CASSVMPSGTYNEQFF.

This clonotype was seen many times. The chain combines TRBV18 with TRBJ2-1, with D possibly being TRBD2 (5 bases). This CDR3 has 14 amino acids. V was cut by 5 bases and J by 4 bases, with 12 bases left in between. CDR1 and CDR2 (germline): KGHSH, LQKENI. The CDR3 DNA follows: TGTGCCAGCTCAACGGGATTTGGGTACAATGAGCAGTTCTTC. Encoded protein: CASSTGFGYNEQFF.